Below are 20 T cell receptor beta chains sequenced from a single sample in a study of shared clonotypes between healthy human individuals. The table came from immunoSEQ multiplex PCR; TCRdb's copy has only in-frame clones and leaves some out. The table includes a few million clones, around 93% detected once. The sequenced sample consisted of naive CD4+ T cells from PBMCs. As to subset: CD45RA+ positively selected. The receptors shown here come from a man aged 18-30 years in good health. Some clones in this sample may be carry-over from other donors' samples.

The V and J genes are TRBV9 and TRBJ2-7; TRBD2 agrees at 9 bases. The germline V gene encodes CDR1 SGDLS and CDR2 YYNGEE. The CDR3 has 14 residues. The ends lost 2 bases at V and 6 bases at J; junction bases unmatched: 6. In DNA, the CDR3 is TGTGCCAGCAGCGTTTCTAGCGGGAACGGCGAGCAGTACTTC. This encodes CASSVSSGNGEQYF.

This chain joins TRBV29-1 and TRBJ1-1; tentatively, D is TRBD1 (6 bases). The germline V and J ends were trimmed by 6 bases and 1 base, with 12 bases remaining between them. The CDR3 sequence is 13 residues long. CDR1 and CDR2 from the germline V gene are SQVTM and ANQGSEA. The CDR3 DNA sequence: TGCAGCGTGAAACAGGGCCCGAACACTGAAGCTTTCTTT. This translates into CSVKQGPNTEAFF. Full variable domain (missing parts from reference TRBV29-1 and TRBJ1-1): SAVISQKPSRDICQRGTSLTIQCQVDSQVTMMFWYRQQPGQSLTLIATANQGSEATYESGFVIDKFPISRPNLTFSTLTVSNMSPEDSSIYLCSVKQGPNTEAFFGQGTRLTVV.

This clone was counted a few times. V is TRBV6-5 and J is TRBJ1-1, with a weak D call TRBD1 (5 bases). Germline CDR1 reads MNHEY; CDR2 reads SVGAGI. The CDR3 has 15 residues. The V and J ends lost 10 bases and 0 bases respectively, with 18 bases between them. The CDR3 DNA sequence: TGTGCCACCAACGCCCTGCGACAGATGAACACTGAAGCTTTCTTT. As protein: CATNALRQMNTEAFF.

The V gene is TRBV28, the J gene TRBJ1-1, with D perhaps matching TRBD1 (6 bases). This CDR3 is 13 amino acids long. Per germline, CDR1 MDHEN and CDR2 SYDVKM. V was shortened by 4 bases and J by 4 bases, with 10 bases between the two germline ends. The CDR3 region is CASSYRAGTEAFF. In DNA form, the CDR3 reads TGTGCCAGCAGTTACAGGGCGGGCACTGAAGCTTTCTTT.

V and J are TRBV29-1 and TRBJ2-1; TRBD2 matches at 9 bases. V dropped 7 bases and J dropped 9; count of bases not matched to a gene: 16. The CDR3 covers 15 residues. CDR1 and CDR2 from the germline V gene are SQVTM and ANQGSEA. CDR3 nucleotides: TGCAGCGCCCCCTCCTGGGGCGGGAGGGCCCTTGAGCAGTTCTTC. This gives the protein CSAPSWGGRALEQFF.

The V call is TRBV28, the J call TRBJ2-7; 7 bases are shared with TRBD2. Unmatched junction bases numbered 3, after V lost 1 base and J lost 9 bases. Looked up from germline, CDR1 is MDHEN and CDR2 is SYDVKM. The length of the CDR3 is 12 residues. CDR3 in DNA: TGTGCCAGCAGTTTATATCCGGGAGGGCAGTACTTC. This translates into CASSLYPGGQYF.

The CDR3 is CASSMGGDYGYTF. CDR3 coding DNA: TGTGCCAGTAGTATGGGCGGGGACTATGGCTACACCTTC. The chain is built from TRBV19 and TRBJ1-2; no reliable D call. CDR1 and CDR2 from the germline V gene are LNHDA and SQIVND (reference sequence). This CDR3 spans 13 amino acids. Deletions cut 3 bases from V and 3 bases from J, with 8 bases between.

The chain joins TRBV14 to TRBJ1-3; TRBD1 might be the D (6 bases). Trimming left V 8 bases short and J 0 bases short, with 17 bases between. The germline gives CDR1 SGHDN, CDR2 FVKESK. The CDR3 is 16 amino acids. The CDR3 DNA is TGTGCCAGCGGGGGGGCACCCCGAAACTCTGGAAACACCATATATTTT. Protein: CASGGAPRNSGNTIYF.

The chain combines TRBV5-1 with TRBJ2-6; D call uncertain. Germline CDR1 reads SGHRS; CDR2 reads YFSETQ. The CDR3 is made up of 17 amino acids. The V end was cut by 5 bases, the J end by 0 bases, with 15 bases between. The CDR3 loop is CASRDGRVNSGANVLTF. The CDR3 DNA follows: TGCGCCAGCAGGGACGGACGTGTTAACTCTGGGGCCAACGTCCTGACTTTC.

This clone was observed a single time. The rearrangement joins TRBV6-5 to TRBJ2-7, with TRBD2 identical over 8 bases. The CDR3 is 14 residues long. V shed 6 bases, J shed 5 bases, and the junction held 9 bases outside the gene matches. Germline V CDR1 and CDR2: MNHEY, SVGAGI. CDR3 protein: CASRQTGTSNEQYF. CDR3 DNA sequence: TGTGCCAGCAGGCAGACCGGGACTAGTAACGAGCAGTACTTC.

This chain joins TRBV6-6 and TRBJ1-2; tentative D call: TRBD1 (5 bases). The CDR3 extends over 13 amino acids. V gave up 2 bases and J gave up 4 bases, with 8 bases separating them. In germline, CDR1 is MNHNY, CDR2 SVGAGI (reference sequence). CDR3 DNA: TGTGCCAGCAGTTACACCGGGACCTATGGCTACACCTTC. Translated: CASSYTGTYGYTF.

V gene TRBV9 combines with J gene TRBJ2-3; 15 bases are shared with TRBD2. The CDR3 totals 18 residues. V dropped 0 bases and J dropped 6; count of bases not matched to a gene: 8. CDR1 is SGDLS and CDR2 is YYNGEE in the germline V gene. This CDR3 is CASSVVGLAGGRADTQYF. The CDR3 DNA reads TGTGCCAGCAGCGTAGTTGGACTAGCGGGAGGGAGGGCGGATACGCAGTATTTT.

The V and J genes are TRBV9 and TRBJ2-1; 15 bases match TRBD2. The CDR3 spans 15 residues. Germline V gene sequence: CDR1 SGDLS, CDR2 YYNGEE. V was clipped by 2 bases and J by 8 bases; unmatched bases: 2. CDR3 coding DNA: TGTGCCAGCAGCGTGGGACTAGCGGGGGGTTATGAGCAGTTCTTC. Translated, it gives CASSVGLAGGYEQFF.

The CDR3 nucleotides are TGTGCCAGCAGTTTCGAACGAGGACAGGCGAACACCGGGGAGCTGTTTTTT. Translation gives CASSFERGQANTGELFF. This chain joins TRBV28 and TRBJ2-2, with TRBD1 identical over 7 bases. Germline trimming cut 3 bases from V and 0 bases from J; bases unmatched to any gene: 7. In germline, CDR1 is MDHEN, CDR2 SYDVKM. CDR3 length: 17 residues.

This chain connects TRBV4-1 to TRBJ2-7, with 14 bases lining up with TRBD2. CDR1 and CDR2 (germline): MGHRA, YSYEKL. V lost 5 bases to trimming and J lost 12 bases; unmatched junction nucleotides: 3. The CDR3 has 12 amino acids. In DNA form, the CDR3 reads TGCGCCAGCAGCGGGACTAGCGGGAGTTTGTACTTC. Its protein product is CASSGTSGSLYF.

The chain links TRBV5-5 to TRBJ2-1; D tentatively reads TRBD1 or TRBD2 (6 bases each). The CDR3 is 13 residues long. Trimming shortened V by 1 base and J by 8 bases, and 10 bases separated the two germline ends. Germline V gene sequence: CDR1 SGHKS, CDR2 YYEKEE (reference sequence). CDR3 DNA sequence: TGTGCCAGCAGCTTGACGGGGGCCGATGAGCAGTTCTTC. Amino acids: CASSLTGADEQFF.

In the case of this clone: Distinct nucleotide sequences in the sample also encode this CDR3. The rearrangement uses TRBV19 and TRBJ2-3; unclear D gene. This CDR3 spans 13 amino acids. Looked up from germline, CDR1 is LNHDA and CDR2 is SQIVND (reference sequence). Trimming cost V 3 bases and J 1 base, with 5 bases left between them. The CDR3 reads CASSIGGTDTQYF. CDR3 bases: TGTGCCAGTAGTATTGGAGGCACAGATACGCAGTATTTT.

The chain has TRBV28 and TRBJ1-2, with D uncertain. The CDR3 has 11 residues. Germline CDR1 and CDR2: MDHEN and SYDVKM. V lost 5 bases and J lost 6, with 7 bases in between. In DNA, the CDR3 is TGTGCCAGCAGTGTGACGGATGGCTACACCTTC. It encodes CASSVTDGYTF.

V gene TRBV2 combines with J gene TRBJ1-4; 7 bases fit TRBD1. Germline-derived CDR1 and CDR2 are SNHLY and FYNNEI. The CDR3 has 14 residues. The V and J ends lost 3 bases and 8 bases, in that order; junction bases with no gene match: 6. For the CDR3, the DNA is TGTGCCAGCAGTGAGCTTCAGGGGGGAGAAAAACTGTTTTTT. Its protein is CASSELQGGEKLFF.

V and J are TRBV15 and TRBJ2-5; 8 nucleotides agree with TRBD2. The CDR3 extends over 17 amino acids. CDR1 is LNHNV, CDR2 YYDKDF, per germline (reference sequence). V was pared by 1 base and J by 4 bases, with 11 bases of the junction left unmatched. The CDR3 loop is CATSRARSGSMGETQYF. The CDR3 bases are TGTGCCACCAGCAGAGCCCGGAGCGGGAGCATGGGAGAGACCCAGTACTTC. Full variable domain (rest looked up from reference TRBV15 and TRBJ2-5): DAMVIQNPRYQVTQFGKPVTLSCSQTLNHNVMYWYQQKSSQAPKLLFHYYDKDFNNEADTPDNFQSRRPNTSFCFLDIRSPGLGDTAMYLCATSRARSGSMGETQYFGPGTRLLVL.